This T cell receptor beta chain was obtained from a study of technical replicates of blood from a few donors. V lost 2 bases to trimming and J lost 7 bases; unmatched junction nucleotides: 4. CDR3 length: 14 amino acids. From germline, CDR1 is SGHRS and CDR2 YFSETQ. Libraries were prepared by immunoSEQ multiplex PCR; TCRdb keeps only in-frame clonotypes and omits some of them. The table records about 100,000 clones, approximately 96% of them present only once. Sequenced: T cells isolated from PBMCs. The chain employs TRBV5-1 and TRBJ2-1; 9 nucleotides agree with TRBD2. The TCR sequence derives from a human donor in good health. CDR3: CASSFGLAKNEQFF. The DNA of the CDR3 is TGCGCCAGCAGCTTCGGACTAGCGAAAAATGAGCAGTTCTTC.